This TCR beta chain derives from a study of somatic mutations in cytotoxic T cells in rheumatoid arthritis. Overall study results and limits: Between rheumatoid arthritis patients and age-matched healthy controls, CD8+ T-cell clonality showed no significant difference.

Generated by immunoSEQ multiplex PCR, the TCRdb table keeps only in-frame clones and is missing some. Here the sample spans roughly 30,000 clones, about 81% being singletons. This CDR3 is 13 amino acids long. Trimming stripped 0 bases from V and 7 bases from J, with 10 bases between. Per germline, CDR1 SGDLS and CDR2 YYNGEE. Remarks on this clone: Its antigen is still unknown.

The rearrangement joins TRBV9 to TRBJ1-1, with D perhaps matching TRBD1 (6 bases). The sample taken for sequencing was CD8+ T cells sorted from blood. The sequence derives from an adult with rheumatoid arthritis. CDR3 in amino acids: CASSVGQVSEAFF. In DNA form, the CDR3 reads TGTGCCAGCAGCGTAGGACAGGTTAGTGAAGCTTTCTTT.